The clone carrying this T cell receptor beta chain has more than one count but fewer than ten. The antigen remains unidentified. The assay was immunoSEQ multiplex PCR, and TCRdb's table has in-frame clones only and misses some. The data contain about 73,000 clones, around 89% of them singletons. This entry belongs to a study of T cell responses to AZD1222 COVID-19 vaccine. The study, taken as a whole, reports: Only a handful of AZD1222 recipients tested seropositive at baseline.

Germline CDR1 and CDR2: MNHNS and SASEGT. The CDR3 runs to 13 residues. Trimming removed 2 bases from V and 7 bases from J, with 9 bases in between. The chain joins TRBV6-1 to TRBJ1-5; D unclear. The input for sequencing was peripheral blood, taken on day 0 of AZD1222 vaccination. The TCR comes from an adult in good health. The CDR3 protein is CASSEFPGQPQHF. For the CDR3, the DNA is TGTGCCAGCAGTGAATTCCCGGGCCAGCCCCAGCATTTT.